One sample yielded the 31 T cell receptor beta chains listed below, sequenced in a study of siplizumab effects on memory and regulatory T cells. Profiling relied on immunoSEQ multiplex PCR, and the TCRdb table lists in-frame clones only, not all of them. The sample has nearly 95,000 clones; 94% are singletons. Material for sequencing was non-Treg CD4+ T cells sorted from blood. The source is a human donor in good health.

The V gene is TRBV27, the J gene TRBJ2-4, with 9 bases identical to TRBD1. Trimming cost V 6 bases and J 3 bases; bases outside gene matches: 6. The germline gives CDR1 MNHEY, CDR2 SMNVEV (reference sequence). This CDR3 has 15 amino acids. The CDR3: CASSPTTGGKNIQYF. The CDR3, as DNA: TGTGCCAGCAGCCCAACGACAGGGGGCAAAAACATTCAGTACTTC.

The rearrangement links TRBV7-9 to TRBJ2-3; D may be TRBD1 (6 bases). Trimming took 3 bases from V and 2 from J, leaving 9 bases between them. CDR1 and CDR2 (germline): SEHNR, FQNEAQ (reference sequence). The CDR3 loop spans 14 amino acids. As DNA, the CDR3 is TGTGCCAGCAGCTTTGACAGGTACACAGATACGCAGTATTTT. Its protein is CASSFDRYTDTQYF.

J is TRBJ2-7 and V is TRBV11-3; weak D call: TRBD2 (5 bases). Germline CDR1 is SGHNT and CDR2 is YENEEA. This CDR3 spans 14 amino acids. V gave up 1 base and J gave up 6 bases, with 13 bases separating them. CDR3 sequence reads: CASSLGSLAGEQYF. The CDR3 DNA reads TGTGCCAGCAGCTTAGGAAGTCTCGCGGGCGAGCAGTACTTC.

The genes are TRBV19 and TRBJ1-2; D remains unclear. The CDR3 contains 15 residues. The V end was cut by 6 bases, the J end by 4 bases, with 18 bases between. CDR1 LNHDA and CDR2 SQIVND come from the germline V gene (reference sequence). The CDR3 reads CASRSTPSASYGYTF. The DNA of the CDR3 is TGTGCCAGTAGAAGTACCCCTAGTGCCAGCTATGGCTACACCTTC.

V and J are TRBV30 and TRBJ2-2; D is possibly TRBD1 (5 bases). This CDR3 is built from 14 residues. Trimming shortened V by 3 bases and J by 6 bases, and 14 bases separated the two germline ends. CDR1 and CDR2 (germline): GTSNPN, SVGIG (reference sequence). The CDR3 DNA follows: TGTGCCTGGAGCGCAGTAACAGGATCCGGGGAGCTGTTTTTT. Encoded protein: CAWSAVTGSGELFF.

This sequence joins TRBV15 and TRBJ2-3; D remains ambiguous. V was trimmed by 5 bases and J by 2 bases, leaving 11 bases between them. CDR1 is LNHNV, CDR2 YYDKDF, per germline (reference sequence). The CDR3 covers 14 residues. The CDR3 here is CATSYNSYTDTQYF. CDR3 DNA sequence: TGTGCCACCAGCTACAACAGCTACACAGATACGCAGTATTTT.

The rearrangement links TRBV19 to TRBJ1-2, with D maybe TRBD1 (5 bases). The germline gives CDR1 LNHDA, CDR2 SQIVND (reference sequence). V was shortened by 8 bases and J by 7 bases, with 17 bases between the two germline ends. The CDR3 has 13 amino acids. The chain's CDR3 is CASFVSGSGGYTF. The DNA for the CDR3 is TGTGCCAGTTTTGTTTCAGGGTCTGGTGGCTACACCTTC. Combining the CDR3 with reference TRBV19 and TRBJ1-2 gives the whole variable domain DGGITQSPKYLFRKEGQNVTLSCEQNLNHDAMYWYRQDPGQGLRLIYYSQIVNDFQKGDIAEGYSVSREKKESFPLTVTSAQKNPTAFYLCASFVSGSGGYTFGSGTRLTVV.

The chain links TRBV5-4 to TRBJ1-2; D not certain. CDR3 length: 15 amino acids. The germline V gene encodes CDR1 SGHNT and CDR2 YYREEE (reference sequence). Trimming shortened V by 4 bases and J by 0 bases, and 13 bases separated the two germline ends. The CDR3 DNA reads TGTGCCAGCAGCCTCTTTGGCGGATCTAACTATGGCTACACCTTC. It encodes CASSLFGGSNYGYTF.

V and J are TRBV7-3 and TRBJ2-1, with 9 bases lining up with TRBD2. Germline V gives CDR1 SGHTA, CDR2 FQGTGA. CDR3 length equals 19 residues. After removal of 2 bases from V and 0 bases from J, the junction contained 11 bases not matched to a gene. CDR3 residues: CASSLAPAGGLSSYNEQFF. The CDR3 coding sequence is TGTGCCAGCAGCTTAGCCCCAGCGGGGGGCCTAAGCTCCTACAATGAGCAGTTCTTC. Combining the CDR3 with reference TRBV7-3 and TRBJ2-1 gives the whole variable domain GAGVSQTPSNKVTEKGKYVELRCDPISGHTALYWYRQSLGQGPEFLIYFQGTGAADDSGLPNDRFFAVRPEGSVSTLKIQRTERGDSAVYLCASSLAPAGGLSSYNEQFFGPGTRLTVL.

This clone has only one observation. The genes are TRBV5-6 and TRBJ2-2, with 11 bases fitting TRBD1. The CDR3 is 15 residues long. Germline CDR1 is SGHDT and CDR2 is YYEEEE. The ends lost 5 bases at V and 2 bases at J; junction bases unmatched: 2. Here the CDR3 reads CASRRTGGNTGELFF. The DNA of the CDR3 is TGTGCCAGCAGACGGACAGGGGGCAACACCGGGGAGCTGTTTTTT.

CDR3 bases: TGTGCCAGCTCACCACCGGGAGGAGGAGAAGAGACCCAGTACTTC. Amino acids: CASSPPGGGEETQYF. The chain is built from TRBV18 and TRBJ2-5; tentatively, D is TRBD2 (6 bases). The length of the CDR3 is 15 residues. CDR1 and CDR2 from the germline V gene are KGHSH and LQKENI. Trimming pared 0 bases from V and 3 bases from J, leaving 11 bases between.

J is TRBJ1-1 and V is TRBV6-5; possible D gene TRBD1, 5 bases. Trimming removed 4 bases at V and 2 bases at J, with 14 bases between. Germline assignment: CDR1 MNHEY and CDR2 SVGAGI. The CDR3 length is 15 residues. The CDR3 DNA reads TGTGCCAGCAGTTTTTCTCCCGGGGCTAACACTGAAGCTTTCTTT. This sequence encodes CASSFSPGANTEAFF.

The chain employs TRBV5-4 and TRBJ2-2; 8 bases match TRBD2. The germline V gene encodes CDR1 SGHNT and CDR2 YYREEE (reference sequence). The CDR3 totals 15 residues. The V segment lost 4 bases and the J segment 0 bases; nucleotides outside the gene matches: 2. The CDR3 coding sequence is TGTGCCAGCAGCCCGGGACTAGCGAACACCGGGGAGCTGTTTTTT. Its protein product is CASSPGLANTGELFF.

The J gene is TRBJ2-7, the V gene TRBV30; a possible D gene is TRBD1 (6 bases). The CDR3 length is 12 residues. V lost 4 bases and J lost 3, with 10 bases in between. Looked up from germline, CDR1 is GTSNPN and CDR2 is SVGIG (reference sequence). The CDR3 DNA sequence: TGTGCCTGGACGACAGGACTCTACGAGCAGTACTTC. Residues: CAWTTGLYEQYF.

This clone showed up just once. The V gene is TRBV7-9, the J gene TRBJ2-5; possible D gene TRBD2, 5 bases. CDR3 length equals 13 residues. Looked up from germline, CDR1 is SEHNR and CDR2 is FQNEAQ (reference sequence). The V end was cut by 1 base, the J end by 10 bases, with 13 bases between. CDR3 bases: TGTGCCAGCAGCTTAGGGGTTGGGAGACTCCAGTACTTC. It translates to CASSLGVGRLQYF.

This clone was found once. V is TRBV30 and J is TRBJ2-7, with a tentative D call TRBD1 (6 bases). The CDR3 has 13 amino acids. The germline V and J ends were trimmed by 2 bases and 4 bases, with 12 bases remaining between them. The germline gives CDR1 GTSNPN, CDR2 SVGIG (reference sequence). The CDR3 reads CAWSRDTVYEQYF. The CDR3 nucleotides are TGTGCCTGGAGTAGGGACACAGTATACGAGCAGTACTTC.

The chain recombines TRBV2 with TRBJ2-2; the D is unclear. This CDR3 region has 13 residues. Germline-derived CDR1 and CDR2 are SNHLY and FYNNEI. Trimming shortened V by 2 bases and J by 6 bases, and 7 bases separated the two germline ends. The chain's CDR3 is CASSELRSGELFF. CDR3 nucleotides: TGTGCCAGCAGTGAATTGAGGTCCGGGGAGCTGTTTTTT.

A word on this clone: This same CDR3 is encoded by further DNA sequences in the sample. V usage is TRBV5-1 and J usage is TRBJ2-1; a possible D gene is TRBD2 (6 bases). The V and J ends lost 0 bases and 2 bases respectively, with 9 bases between them. CDR1 is SGHRS, CDR2 YFSETQ, per germline. This CDR3 comprises 15 residues. In DNA, the CDR3 is TGCGCCAGCAGCTTGGCGTCGGGAGCCTACAATGAGCAGTTCTTC. It specifies CASSLASGAYNEQFF.

The chain links TRBV10-3 to TRBJ2-5; D is possibly TRBD1 or TRBD2 (5 bases each). V dropped 7 bases and J dropped 5 bases, with 14 bases sitting between them. The CDR3 runs to 13 residues. CDR1 and CDR2 from the germline V gene are ENHRY and SYGVKD. DNA for the CDR3: TGTGCCATCATGGCAGGGAGAGGGGAGACCCAGTACTTC. This sequence encodes CAIMAGRGETQYF.

The CDR3 region is CASSLKGRISTEAFF. CDR3 DNA sequence: TGTGCCAGCAGCTTAAAGGGACGAATTTCCACTGAAGCTTTCTTT. The chain combines TRBV7-2 with TRBJ1-1, with D perhaps TRBD1 (5 bases). The germline gives CDR1 SGHTA, CDR2 FQGNSA. With 2 bases removed from V and 4 bases from J, the gap between germline ends came to 14 bases. CDR3 size: 15 residues.

The chain has TRBV5-1 and TRBJ2-3; D gene ambiguous. The CDR3 totals 15 residues. The germline V gene encodes CDR1 SGHRS and CDR2 YFSETQ. Trimming pared 4 bases from V and 2 bases from J, leaving 14 bases between. DNA for the CDR3: TGCGCCAGCAGCGAAGGGATTTACCCCACAGATACGCAGTATTTT. This codes for CASSEGIYPTDTQYF.

CDR3 sequence (DNA): TGTGCCAGCAGCGTAAACTATGGCTACACCTTC. Its translation is CASSVNYGYTF. The rearrangement links TRBV9 to TRBJ1-2, with D unclear. Germline loops: CDR1 SGDLS, CDR2 YYNGEE. The CDR3 extends over 11 amino acids. V dropped 1 base and J dropped 2 bases, with 0 bases sitting between them. The entire variable domain, with the rest obtained from reference TRBV9 and TRBJ1-2, is as follows: DSGVTQTPKHLITATGQRVTLRCSPRSGDLSVYWYQQSLDQGLQFLIQYYNGEERAKGNILERFSAQQFPDLHSELNLSSLELGDSALYFCASSVNYGYTFGSGTRLTVV.

The CDR3 protein is CASSPQGRGTEAFF. The CDR3 bases are TGTGCCAGCAGCCCACAGGGTAGGGGTACGGAAGCTTTCTTT. The chain recombines TRBV7-2 with TRBJ1-1; D possibly corresponds to TRBD1 (6 bases). The CDR3 length is 14 residues. Germline V gives CDR1 SGHTA, CDR2 FQGNSA. V shed 5 bases and J shed 8 bases, with 18 bases lying between them.

The CDR3 nucleotides read TGTGCCAGCAGCTTAACGGGAGATCAGCCCCAGCATTTT. Translated: CASSLTGDQPQHF. The rearrangement joins TRBV7-9 to TRBJ1-5; D call uncertain. The CDR3 totals 13 residues. Trimming cost V 2 bases and J 5 bases, with 7 bases left between them. Germline loops: CDR1 SEHNR, CDR2 FQNEAQ (reference sequence). Full variable domain (missing parts from reference TRBV7-9 and TRBJ1-5): DTGVSQNPRHKITKRGQNVTFRCDPISEHNRLYWYRQTLGQGPEFLTYFQNEAQLEKSRLLSDRFSAERPKGSFSTLEIQRTEQGDSAMYLCASSLTGDQPQHFGDGTRLSIL.

The CDR3 coding sequence is TGTGCCAGCAGCTTAACTAGCGGGGACAACGAGCAGTACTTC. Translating it yields CASSLTSGDNEQYF. The chain uses TRBV7-9 and TRBJ2-7; 10 positions match TRBD2. CDR1 and CDR2 (germline): SEHNR, FQNEAQ (reference sequence). V lost 2 bases, J lost 5 bases, and 3 bases stayed unmatched. This CDR3 is built from 14 residues.

Details on this clone: Relative to the germline gene, one junction end is altered; a read error may explain this. This chain connects TRBV7-7 to TRBJ2-5; TRBD2 aligns across 13 bases. CDR3 length equals 16 residues. The V gene's germline CDR1 is SSHAT and CDR2 FNYEAQ (reference sequence). The CDR3 here is CASSLGLAGSQETQYF. DNA for the CDR3: TGTGCTAGCAGCTTGGGACTAGCGGGATCACAAGAGACCCAGTACTTC.

This rearrangement joins TRBV29-1 to TRBJ2-5; D gene uncertain. The V end lost 7 bases, the J end lost 5 bases, and 11 bases lay between the germline ends. CDR1 SQVTM and CDR2 ANQGSEA come from the germline V gene. The CDR3 is 11 residues long. The CDR3 protein is CSALELETQYF. CDR3 DNA: TGCAGCGCCTTAGAGCTGGAGACCCAGTACTTC.

Worth noting for this clone: One end of the junction does not line up with germline, which may come from a read error. This chain links TRBV6-6 with TRBJ2-6, with no clear D. The CDR3 is 15 residues long. Germline assignment: CDR1 MNHNY and CDR2 SVGAGI (reference sequence). The CDR3 DNA is TGTGCCGGCAGTCCCGCCACCTCTGGGGCCAACGTCCTGACTTTC. Amino acids: CAGSPATSGANVLTF.

The genes are TRBV5-5 and TRBJ1-1; D possibly corresponds to TRBD1 (6 bases). The CDR3 is made up of 13 amino acids. In germline, CDR1 is SGHKS, CDR2 YYEKEE (reference sequence). V was trimmed by 0 bases and J by 6 bases, leaving 9 bases between them. The CDR3: CASSLEQGAEAFF. The CDR3 region has the DNA TGTGCCAGCAGCTTGGAACAGGGAGCTGAAGCTTTCTTT.

The chain recombines TRBV4-3 with TRBJ2-3; TRBD2 matches 13 bases. V was clipped by 3 bases and J by 3 bases; unmatched bases: 6. The CDR3 runs 17 residues. Germline CDR1 reads LGHNA; CDR2 reads YSLEER. CDR3 DNA: TGCGCCAGCAGCCAGACCCGGACTAGCGGGAGAACAGATACGCAGTATTTT. This sequence encodes CASSQTRTSGRTDTQYF.

The rearrangement joins TRBV7-2 to TRBJ2-1, with a tentative D call TRBD1 (5 bases). Trimming left V 0 bases short and J 12 bases short, with 9 bases between. Germline loops: CDR1 SGHTA, CDR2 FQGNSA. The CDR3 length is 12 residues. CDR3 coding DNA: TGTGCCAGCAGCTTAGCGGGGCGGTTGCAGTTCTTC. Encoded protein: CASSLAGRLQFF.